The rows below give T cell receptor beta chains drawn from one sample of a study of T cells after yellow fever vaccination. Using its own MiXCR run on the 5' RACE reads, TCRdb lists one record per CDR3 protein. The sample has some 73,000 distinct CDR3 sequences; 7.5% to 9% are singletons. The specimen was CD8+ T cells sorted from PBMCs, collected on the day of the yellow fever booster vaccination. The receptor source for this set is a man aged 25-40 years who received the YFV17D yellow fever vaccine. The CDR3 runs from the conserved cysteine through the conserved F or W. D genes are given only for firm matches. Rows give clone size only sometimes, using once, few, many, or a class for an expanded clone.

>TRBV19|NA|TRBJ1-1|NA
CASSIEGGNTEAFF
TGTGCCAGTAGTATAGAAGGCGGGAACACTGAAGCTTTCTTT
>TRBV20-1|few|TRBJ2-3|NA
CSARDNGEGPSTDTQYF
TGCAGTGCTAGAGATAACGGCGAGGGACCTAGCACAGATACGCAGTATTTT
>TRBV7-6|few|TRBJ2-1|NA
CASSWGSDEQFF
TGTGCCAGCAGCTGGGGTAGCGATGAGCAGTTCTTC
>TRBV21-1|few|TRBJ2-7|NA
CASSKVNRSYEQYF
TGTGCCAGCAGCAAAGTGAATAGGTCCTACGAGCAGTACTTC
>TRBV21-1|many|TRBJ2-7|NA
CASSKAFTGGVTYEQYF
TGTGCCAGCAGCAAAGCTTTTACGGGAGGAGTGACCTACGAGCAGTACTTC
>TRBV12-3/TRBV12-4|NA|TRBJ1-2|NA
CASSPGVAGYTF
TGTGCCAGCAGTCCAGGGGTCGCGGGCTACACCTTC
>TRBV5-4|NA|TRBJ2-1|NA
CASSLEGGKTDQNEQFF
TGTGCCAGCAGCTTGGAGGGGGGGAAGACAGACCAAAATGAGCAGTTCTTC
>TRBV20-1|many|TRBJ2-7|NA
CSARAGWSDYEQYF
TGCAGTGCTAGAGCGGGCTGGAGCGACTACGAGCAGTACTTC
>TRBV7-9|few|TRBJ2-1|TRBD1
CASSLGDRGSYNEQFF
TGTGCCAGCAGCTTAGGGGACAGGGGGTCCTACAATGAGCAGTTCTTC
>TRBV27|few|TRBJ2-7|TRBD2
CASSLWVGGSREQYF
TGTGCCAGCAGTTTATGGGTCGGCGGGAGCCGGGAGCAGTACTTC
>TRBV9|NA|TRBJ2-1|TRBD1
CASMGQGAYNEQFF
TGTGCCAGCATGGGACAGGGGGCCTACAATGAGCAGTTCTTC
>TRBV6-2/TRBV6-3|NA|TRBJ2-5|TRBD2
CASSSALAGEETQYF
TGTGCCAGCAGTTCAGCCTTAGCGGGCGAAGAGACCCAGTACTTC